This is a list of T cell receptor beta chains from one sample in a study of Ad26.COV2.S vaccination and SARS-CoV-2 variants. The assay was immunoSEQ multiplex PCR, and TCRdb's table has in-frame clones only and misses some. The sample carries about 400,000 clones, roughly 90% recorded once. The sequences come from peripheral blood, collected in a trial of Ad26.COV2.S vaccine versus placebo. These receptors all come from a person aged 18-60 years who received the Ad26.COV2.S COVID-19 vaccine or a placebo. Each CDR3 is given with its conserved first and last residue. The order of the fields is CDR3 protein, CDR3 DNA, clone size, J gene, D gene, CDR3 length, V gene. A D gene is named only where the DNA matches it firmly. Some rows have no size entry. The others give once, few or many, or a class for an expanded clone.

cdr3_aa: CAIKGNTEAFF
cdr3_nt: TGTGCCATCAAGGGAAACACTGAAGCTTTCTTT
clone_size: .
j_call: TRBJ1-1
d_call: .
cdr3_length: 11
v_call: TRBV10-3

cdr3_aa: CASSLQTGEGYTF
cdr3_nt: TGTGCCAGCAGCTTGCAGACAGGGGAGGGCTACACCTTC
clone_size: .
j_call: TRBJ1-2
d_call: TRBD1
cdr3_length: 13
v_call: TRBV7-8

cdr3_aa: CASRPASTNEKLFF
cdr3_nt: TGTGCCAGTCGACCAGCCTCAACTAATGAAAAACTGTTTTTT
clone_size: .
j_call: TRBJ1-4
d_call: .
cdr3_length: 14
v_call: TRBV19

cdr3_aa: CASSERRMMNSPLHF
cdr3_nt: TGTGCCAGCAGTGAGCGACGTATGATGAATTCACCCCTCCACTTT
clone_size: .
j_call: TRBJ1-6
d_call: .
cdr3_length: 15
v_call: TRBV2

cdr3_aa: CASSLFSPEQFF
cdr3_nt: TGTGCCAGCAGCTTATTCTCCCCTGAGCAGTTCTTC
clone_size: .
j_call: TRBJ2-1
d_call: .
cdr3_length: 12
v_call: TRBV7-8

cdr3_aa: CATSDPRQLEQYF
cdr3_nt: TGTGCCACCAGTGATCCTCGACAGCTCGAGCAGTACTTC
clone_size: .
j_call: TRBJ2-7
d_call: .
cdr3_length: 13
v_call: TRBV24-1

cdr3_aa: CASSFSGGSTDTQYF
cdr3_nt: TGTGCCAGCAGTTTTAGCGGGGGGTCGACAGATACGCAGTATTTT
clone_size: .
j_call: TRBJ2-3
d_call: TRBD2
cdr3_length: 15
v_call: TRBV6-2/TRBV6-3

cdr3_aa: CASSRYSGTTDTQYF
cdr3_nt: TGCGCCAGCAGCCGATACAGCGGGACCACAGATACGCAGTATTTT
clone_size: .
j_call: TRBJ2-3
d_call: TRBD2
cdr3_length: 15
v_call: TRBV4-1

cdr3_aa: CASSQKVSGNTGELFF
cdr3_nt: TGCGCCAGCAGCCAAAAAGTCTCGGGGAACACCGGGGAGCTGTTTTTT
clone_size: .
j_call: TRBJ2-2
d_call: .
cdr3_length: 16
v_call: TRBV4-1

cdr3_aa: CASSPLDEGPTDTQYF
cdr3_nt: TGCGCCAGCAGTCCCCTGGATGAGGGGCCTACGGATACGCAGTATTTT
clone_size: once
j_call: TRBJ2-3
d_call: .
cdr3_length: 16
v_call: TRBV23-1

cdr3_aa: CASSTGVSDEQYF
cdr3_nt: TGTGCCAGCAGCACAGGGGTTAGTGACGAGCAGTACTTC
clone_size: .
j_call: TRBJ2-7
d_call: TRBD1
cdr3_length: 13
v_call: TRBV5-6

cdr3_aa: CASSLSARGNSPLHF
cdr3_nt: TGCGCCAGCAGCCTGTCGGCGAGGGGTAATTCACCCCTCCACTTT
clone_size: .
j_call: TRBJ1-6
d_call: .
cdr3_length: 15
v_call: TRBV4-1

cdr3_aa: CASSQLGHNTGELFF
cdr3_nt: TGTGCCAGCAGTCAACTGGGCCACAACACCGGGGAGCTGTTTTTT
clone_size: .
j_call: TRBJ2-2
d_call: .
cdr3_length: 15
v_call: TRBV6-5

cdr3_aa: CASSLRDRRLAGGADTQYF
cdr3_nt: TGTGCCAGCAGCCTACGGGACCGTAGACTAGCGGGGGGTGCGGATACGCAGTATTTT
clone_size: .
j_call: TRBJ2-3
d_call: TRBD2
cdr3_length: 19
v_call: TRBV4-2

cdr3_aa: CASRGTSGGFPDTQYF
cdr3_nt: TGCGCCAGCCGCGGGACTAGCGGGGGGTTCCCGGATACGCAGTATTTT
clone_size: .
j_call: TRBJ2-3
d_call: TRBD2
cdr3_length: 16
v_call: TRBV5-1

cdr3_aa: CAWSVRDRGTYEQYF
cdr3_nt: TGTGCCTGGAGTGTCCGGGACAGGGGAACCTACGAGCAGTACTTC
clone_size: .
j_call: TRBJ2-7
d_call: TRBD1
cdr3_length: 15
v_call: TRBV30

cdr3_aa: CATGLASYNEQFF
cdr3_nt: TGTGCCACCGGACTAGCGAGCTACAATGAGCAGTTCTTC
clone_size: .
j_call: TRBJ2-1
d_call: TRBD2
cdr3_length: 13
v_call: TRBV15

cdr3_aa: CASSRPPPGTGFPGTQYF
cdr3_nt: TGTGCCAGCAGCCGGCCCCCCCCCGGGACAGGGTTCCCAGGGACCCAGTACTTC
clone_size: .
j_call: TRBJ2-5
d_call: TRBD1
cdr3_length: 18
v_call: TRBV7-8

cdr3_aa: CASSLTSADTQYF
cdr3_nt: TGTGCCAGCAGCTTGACTAGCGCAGATACGCAGTATTTT
clone_size: .
j_call: TRBJ2-3
d_call: TRBD2
cdr3_length: 13
v_call: TRBV7-8

cdr3_aa: CATPGGNYNSPLHF
cdr3_nt: TGTGCCACCCCGGGGGGGAACTATAATTCACCCCTCCACTTT
clone_size: .
j_call: TRBJ1-6
d_call: .
cdr3_length: 14
v_call: TRBV15

cdr3_aa: CASSVGQKSYEQYF
cdr3_nt: TGTGCCAGCAGCGTTGGGCAGAAATCCTACGAGCAGTACTTC
clone_size: few
j_call: TRBJ2-7
d_call: .
cdr3_length: 14
v_call: TRBV9

cdr3_aa: CASGENNEQFF
cdr3_nt: TGTGCCAGCGGAGAAAACAATGAGCAGTTCTTC
clone_size: .
j_call: TRBJ2-1
d_call: .
cdr3_length: 11
v_call: TRBV12-3/TRBV12-4

cdr3_aa: CASSSYNSPLHF
cdr3_nt: TGTGCCAGCAGCTCATATAATTCACCCCTCCACTTT
clone_size: .
j_call: TRBJ1-6
d_call: .
cdr3_length: 12
v_call: TRBV5-6

cdr3_aa: CASSLRREHEQYF
cdr3_nt: TGTGCCAGCAGCTTACGCAGGGAACACGAGCAGTACTTC
clone_size: .
j_call: TRBJ2-7
d_call: .
cdr3_length: 13
v_call: TRBV7-2

cdr3_aa: CASSLAGTPNTEAFF
cdr3_nt: TGTGCCAGCAGCTTAGCGGGGACACCGAACACTGAAGCTTTCTTT
clone_size: many
j_call: TRBJ1-1
d_call: .
cdr3_length: 15
v_call: TRBV7-9

cdr3_aa: CASSAQTSFTDTQYF
cdr3_nt: TGTGCCAGCAGCGCACAGACTAGTTTCACAGATACGCAGTATTTT
clone_size: .
j_call: TRBJ2-3
d_call: .
cdr3_length: 15
v_call: TRBV5-4

cdr3_aa: CASSVTLGQGRGGYTF
cdr3_nt: TGCGCCAGCAGCGTGACTCTAGGACAGGGGAGAGGTGGCTACACCTTC
clone_size: .
j_call: TRBJ1-2
d_call: TRBD1
cdr3_length: 16
v_call: TRBV5-1

cdr3_aa: CASRNPTGGSETQYF
cdr3_nt: TGTGCCAGCAGAAATCCGACAGGGGGTTCAGAGACCCAGTACTTC
clone_size: .
j_call: TRBJ2-5
d_call: TRBD1
cdr3_length: 15
v_call: TRBV7-2

cdr3_aa: CASSVGSGNTIYF
cdr3_nt: TGTGCCAGCAGCGTCGGCTCTGGAAACACCATATATTTT
clone_size: .
j_call: TRBJ1-3
d_call: .
cdr3_length: 13
v_call: TRBV9

cdr3_aa: CASSHLLAGALTDTQYF
cdr3_nt: TGTGCCAGCAGCCATCTCCTAGCGGGGGCCCTCACAGATACGCAGTATTTT
clone_size: .
j_call: TRBJ2-3
d_call: TRBD2
cdr3_length: 17
v_call: TRBV3-1/TRBV3-2

cdr3_aa: CASSSVGENSPLHF
cdr3_nt: TGCGCCAGCAGCTCCGTTGGGGAAAATTCACCCCTCCACTTT
clone_size: few
j_call: TRBJ1-6
d_call: .
cdr3_length: 14
v_call: TRBV5-1

cdr3_aa: CASSPWPGSWDSPLHF
cdr3_nt: TGTGCCAGCTCACCATGGCCAGGGAGTTGGGATTCACCCCTCCACTTT
clone_size: few
j_call: TRBJ1-6
d_call: .
cdr3_length: 16
v_call: TRBV18

cdr3_aa: CASSLNGLETQYF
cdr3_nt: TGTGCCAGCAGCTTAAACGGCCTGGAGACCCAGTACTTC
clone_size: .
j_call: TRBJ2-5
d_call: .
cdr3_length: 13
v_call: TRBV7-3

cdr3_aa: CASSYSSRGKPYEQYF
cdr3_nt: TGTGCCAGCAGTTACTCGAGTCGGGGGAAACCCTACGAGCAGTACTTC
clone_size: .
j_call: TRBJ2-7
d_call: .
cdr3_length: 16
v_call: TRBV6-2/TRBV6-3

cdr3_aa: CASGDNEQFF
cdr3_nt: TGTGCCAGCGGGGACAATGAGCAGTTCTTC
clone_size: once
j_call: TRBJ2-1
d_call: .
cdr3_length: 10
v_call: TRBV12-3/TRBV12-4

cdr3_aa: CASSLLAGGEYEQYF
cdr3_nt: TGTGCCAGCAGCCTACTAGCGGGGGGGGAATACGAGCAGTACTTC
clone_size: few
j_call: TRBJ2-7
d_call: TRBD2
cdr3_length: 15
v_call: TRBV6-5

cdr3_aa: CSVSVGEKLFF
cdr3_nt: TGCAGCGTTTCGGTTGGCGAAAAACTGTTTTTT
clone_size: .
j_call: TRBJ1-4
d_call: .
cdr3_length: 11
v_call: TRBV29-1

cdr3_aa: CASSELTEPGSPLHF
cdr3_nt: TGTGCCAGCAGTGAATTAACAGAACCGGGCTCACCCCTCCACTTT
clone_size: .
j_call: TRBJ1-6
d_call: .
cdr3_length: 15
v_call: TRBV25-1

cdr3_aa: CATGLQETQYF
cdr3_nt: TGTGCCACAGGACTTCAAGAGACCCAGTACTTC
clone_size: .
j_call: TRBJ2-5
d_call: .
cdr3_length: 11
v_call: TRBV11-2

cdr3_aa: CASAADRAQETQYF
cdr3_nt: TGTGCCAGCGCGGCCGACAGGGCTCAAGAGACCCAGTACTTC
clone_size: .
j_call: TRBJ2-5
d_call: TRBD1
cdr3_length: 14
v_call: TRBV2

cdr3_aa: CASSYSNTGELFF
cdr3_nt: TGTGCCAGTAGTTATTCGAACACCGGGGAGCTGTTTTTT
clone_size: .
j_call: TRBJ2-2
d_call: .
cdr3_length: 13
v_call: TRBV19